Below are 16 T cell receptor beta chains sequenced from a single sample in a study of cytomegalovirus exposure and HLA in healthy donors. PCR involved 60 Vbeta and 13 Jbeta primers. Sequenced by immunoSEQ multiplex PCR; TCRdb stores in-frame clones only, minus some. The sample includes approximately 84,000 clones, around 68% of them seen just once. Source material: PBMCs. The receptor source for this set is a man aged 40-50 years in good health and CMV-seropositive.

The V and J genes are TRBV7-9 and TRBJ1-2, with unresolved D. The germline gives CDR1 SEHNR, CDR2 FQNEAQ (reference sequence). The CDR3 is 13 residues long. Trimming stripped 6 bases from V and 3 bases from J, with 11 bases between. CDR3 region: CASSSDGDYGYTF. The CDR3 DNA follows: TGTGCCAGCAGTTCTGACGGAGACTATGGCTACACCTTC.

This clone appeared once. V is TRBV15 and J is TRBJ1-1; 8 nucleotides line up with TRBD1. The J segment lost 0 bases and the V segment lost 11 bases, leaving 8 bases of the junction unmatched. Germline CDR1 is LNHNV and CDR2 is YYDKDF (reference sequence). The CDR3 is made up of 14 amino acids. CDR3 amino acids: CASKQGALNTEAFF. CDR3 nucleotide sequence: TGTGCCTCTAAGCAGGGGGCGTTGAACACTGAAGCTTTCTTT.

The chain carries TRBV5-4 and TRBJ2-1, with 12 bases identical to TRBD2. Germline loops: CDR1 SGHNT, CDR2 YYREEE (reference sequence). The length of the CDR3 is 16 residues. V lost 4 bases to trimming and J lost 9 bases; unmatched junction nucleotides: 11. The CDR3 nucleotides read TGTGCCAGCAGCCCGACTAGCGGGGGAAGCCTGGGTGAGCAGTTCTTC. The encoded protein is CASSPTSGGSLGEQFF.

This clone occurred many times. The chain carries TRBV18 and TRBJ1-4, with 8 bases matching TRBD1. This CDR3 contains 13 residues. Per germline, CDR1 KGHSH and CDR2 LQKENI. Trimming removed 3 bases from V and 10 bases from J; junction bases left unmatched: 4. The CDR3 region has the DNA TGTGCCAGCTCACCGGACAGGGCAGGAAAACTGTTTTTT. It is translated as CASSPDRAGKLFF.

J is TRBJ2-5 and V is TRBV5-1, with unresolved D. From germline, CDR1 is SGHRS and CDR2 YFSETQ. Trimming removed 2 bases at V and 5 bases at J, with 7 bases between. The CDR3 is 12 amino acids. As DNA, the CDR3 is TGCGCCAGCAGCTTAAATCGGGAGACCCAGTACTTC. This translates into CASSLNRETQYF.

The chain recombines TRBV30 with TRBJ2-4; 7 nucleotides agree with TRBD1. CDR3 length: 16 residues. CDR1 GTSNPN and CDR2 SVGIG come from the germline V gene (reference sequence). V shed 1 base and J 1 base; nucleotides not matched to a gene: 7. The CDR3 nucleotides are TGTGCCTGGAGTGGGGAAGGGGGCTTCGCCAAAAACATTCAGTACTTC. As protein: CAWSGEGGFAKNIQYF.

The V and J genes are TRBV7-9 and TRBJ1-1; no reliable D call. Germline V gene data show CDR1 as SEHNR and CDR2 as FQNEAQ (reference sequence). The CDR3 loop spans 15 amino acids. The germline V and J ends were trimmed by 5 bases and 11 bases, with 24 bases remaining between them. The DNA for the CDR3 is TGTGCCAGCAGCCCCCCGGGGAGCAATCTAATCGGCGCTTTCTTT. Translating it yields CASSPPGSNLIGAFF. Variable domain in full (rest from reference TRBV7-9 and TRBJ1-1): DTGVSQNPRHKITKRGQNVTFRCDPISEHNRLYWYRQTLGQGPEFLTYFQNEAQLEKSRLLSDRFSAERPKGSFSTLEIQRTEQGDSAMYLCASSPPGSNLIGAFFGQGTRLTVV.

The chain carries TRBV28 and TRBJ2-7; D is possibly TRBD1 (6 bases). With 2 bases removed from V and 7 bases from J, the gap between germline ends came to 18 bases. CDR3 size: 15 residues. Per the germline V gene, CDR1 is MDHEN and CDR2 is SYDVKM. The CDR3 nucleotides are TGTGCCAGCAGTTTAGACCAGGGGAGCGGTCGGGAGCAGTACTTC. Translating it yields CASSLDQGSGREQYF.

This clone was recorded a few times. The chain recombines TRBV30 with TRBJ2-7, with D possibly matching TRBD2 (5 bases). Germline assignment: CDR1 GTSNPN and CDR2 SVGIG (reference sequence). This CDR3 contains 13 residues. Trimming shortened V by 1 base and J by 2 bases, and 9 bases separated the two germline ends. The CDR3 bases are TGTGCCTGGAGTGAACAAGCGGCCTACGAGCAGTACTTC. Translation gives CAWSEQAAYEQYF. Together with reference TRBV30 and TRBJ2-7, the CDR3 gives the full variable domain: SQTIHQWPATLVQPVGSPLSLECTVEGTSNPNLYWYRQAAGRGLQLLFYSVGIGQISSEVPQNLSASRPQDRQFILSSKKLLLSDSGFYLCAWSEQAAYEQYFGPGTRLTVT.

The chain joins TRBV28 to TRBJ2-3; the D gene is possibly TRBD2 (6 bases). Trimming stripped 5 bases from V and 0 bases from J, with 12 bases between. The germline V gene encodes CDR1 MDHEN and CDR2 SYDVKM. The CDR3 consists of 15 residues. For the CDR3, the DNA is TGTGCCAGCAGTCTAGTGGGGGGAAGCACAGATACGCAGTATTTT. Translation gives CASSLVGGSTDTQYF. The entire variable domain, with the rest obtained from reference TRBV28 and TRBJ2-3, is as follows: DVKVTQSSRYLVKRTGEKVFLECVQDMDHENMFWYRQDPGLGLRLIYFSYDVKMKEKGDIPEGYSVSREKKERFSLILESASTNQTSMYLCASSLVGGSTDTQYFGPGTRLTVL.

J is TRBJ2-1 and V is TRBV25-1, with TRBD2 matching over 8 bases. Losses at the gene ends were 10 bases for V and 9 bases for J; bases not matched to a gene: 2. Per germline, CDR1 MGHDK and CDR2 SYGVNS. The CDR3 runs 10 residues. The CDR3 DNA is TGTGCCACCCGGGAGGGTGAGCAGTTCTTC. Amino acids: CATREGEQFF.

This chain joins TRBV15 and TRBJ1-2; 10 bases map to TRBD1. The CDR3 totals 17 residues. J was trimmed by 0 bases and V by 1 base; bases with no gene match: 5. CDR1 is LNHNV, CDR2 YYDKDF, per germline (reference sequence). CDR3 amino acids: CATSRAGTGATNYGYTF. CDR3 DNA: TGTGCCACCAGCAGAGCCGGGACAGGGGCCACTAACTATGGCTACACCTTC.

The rearrangement joins TRBV28 to TRBJ1-1; a weak D match, TRBD1 (6 bases). CDR1 is MDHEN, CDR2 SYDVKM, per germline. This CDR3 is 14 amino acids long. V lost 0 bases to trimming and J lost 5 bases, with 10 bases between them. CDR3 sequence reads: CASSLWGARTEAFF. CDR3 DNA: TGTGCCAGCAGTTTATGGGGGGCGAGAACTGAAGCTTTCTTT.

The chain combines TRBV10-3 with TRBJ2-3; a possible D gene is TRBD2 (6 bases). Germline CDR1 reads ENHRY; CDR2 reads SYGVKD. V was cut by 5 bases and J by 8 bases, with 11 bases left in between. The CDR3 is made up of 12 amino acids. The CDR3: CAISPETSTQYF. The CDR3 DNA follows: TGTGCCATCAGTCCCGAGACTAGTACGCAGTATTTT.

The gene calls are TRBV2 and TRBJ2-6, with D uncertain. The germline V gene encodes CDR1 SNHLY and CDR2 FYNNEI. CDR3 length: 14 amino acids. The V gene lost 3 bases and the J gene lost 4 bases, with 7 bases spanning the gap. The CDR3 protein is CASSDLAGANVLTF. CDR3 DNA: TGTGCCAGCAGTGACTTGGCCGGGGCCAACGTCCTGACTTTC.

This rearrangement joins TRBV20-1 to TRBJ2-3, with a possible D match to TRBD2 (6 bases). Trimming left V 5 bases short and J 6 bases short, with 9 bases between. Germline lookup yields CDR1 DFQATT and CDR2 SNEGSKA (reference sequence). This CDR3 spans 11 amino acids. DNA of the CDR3: TGCAGTGCTCAACGGGAGGATACGCAGTATTTT. The encoded protein is CSAQREDTQYF.